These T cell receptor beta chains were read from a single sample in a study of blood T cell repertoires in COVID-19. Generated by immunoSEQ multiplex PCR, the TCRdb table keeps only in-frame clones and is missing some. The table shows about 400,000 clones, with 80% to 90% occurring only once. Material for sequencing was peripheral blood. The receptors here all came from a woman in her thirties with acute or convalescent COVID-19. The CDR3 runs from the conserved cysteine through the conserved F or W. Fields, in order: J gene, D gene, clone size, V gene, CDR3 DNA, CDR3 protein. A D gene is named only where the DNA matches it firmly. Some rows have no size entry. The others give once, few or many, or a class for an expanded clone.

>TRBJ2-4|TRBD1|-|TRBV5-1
TGCGCCAGCAGCTCGGAGGGACAGGCGGGAAACATTCAGTACTTC
CASSSEGQAGNIQYF
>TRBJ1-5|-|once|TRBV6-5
TGTGCCAGCAGAACAGGGTTGGATCAGCCCCAGCATTTT
CASRTGLDQPQHF
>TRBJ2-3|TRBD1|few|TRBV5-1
TGCGCCAGCAGCATTCCCGAGGACAGGGCGGTGCCAGATACGCAGTATTTT
CASSIPEDRAVPDTQYF
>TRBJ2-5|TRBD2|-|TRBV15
TGTGCCACCAGCAGCGGGGGGGCGGGCCTGGGGACCCAGTACTTC
CATSSGGAGLGTQYF
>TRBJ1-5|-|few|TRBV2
TGTGCCAGGTCGACAGATAGCAATCAGCCCCAGCATTTT
CARSTDSNQPQHF
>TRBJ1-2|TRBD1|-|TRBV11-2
TGTGCCAGCACCAACGACAGGGGGTGGTGGGGCTACACCTTC
CASTNDRGWWGYTF
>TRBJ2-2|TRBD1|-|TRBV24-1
TGTGCCACCAGTGATTCTCGGACAGGTAACACCGGGGAGCTGTTTTTT
CATSDSRTGNTGELFF
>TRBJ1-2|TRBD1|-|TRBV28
TGTGCCAGCAGGGCCGGGACAGAAATCTATGGCTACACCTTC
CASRAGTEIYGYTF
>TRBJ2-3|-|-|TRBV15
TGTGCCACCACAGGGCGGGATACGCAGTATTTT
CATTGRDTQYF
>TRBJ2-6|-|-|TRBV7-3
TGTGCCAGCAGCCCTACTTCAGGGTCTGGGGCCAACGTCCTGACTTTC
CASSPTSGSGANVLTF
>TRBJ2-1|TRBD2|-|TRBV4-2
TGTGCCAGCAGCCGCCCCGGGACTAGCGACTACAATGAGCAGTTCTTC
CASSRPGTSDYNEQFF
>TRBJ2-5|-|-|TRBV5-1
TGCGCCAGCAGCTTGTCCGGGGAAGAGACCCAGTACTTC
CASSLSGEETQYF
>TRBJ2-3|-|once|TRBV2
TGTGCCAGCAGTGGCTCAAGCGGAGCAGATACGCAGTATTTT
CASSGSSGADTQYF
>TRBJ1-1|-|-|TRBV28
TGTGCCAGCCCCGGACGGGGGGCGGAGAACACTGAAGCTTTCTTT
CASPGRGAENTEAFF
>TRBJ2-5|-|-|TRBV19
TGTGCCAGTAGTCGATCGGGTCCCGAGACCCAGTACTTC
CASSRSGPETQYF
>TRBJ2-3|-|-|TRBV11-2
TGTGCCAGCAGCCCAGCTGGACCAGGGGCTCCTGGCACAGATACGCAGTATTTT
CASSPAGPGAPGTDTQYF